The sequence of this TCR beta chain was determined in a study of cytomegalovirus exposure and HLA in healthy donors. Comment on this clone: What it binds is not known.

The CDR3 runs to 17 residues. Clones were sequenced by immunoSEQ multiplex PCR, and TCRdb holds only the in-frame ones, with some missing. The data contain some 98,000 clones, roughly 87% of them seen just once; the ten biggest clones take up about 6%. Study conclusions and caveats: Some TCR beta chains (over 150 of them) were listed as cytomegalovirus-associated.

The receptor comes from a man between 18 and 35 years old in good health and CMV-seropositive. J is TRBJ1-1 and V is TRBV21-1; the D call TRBD1 from the table was never checked on the DNA. TRBV21-1 is described as a pseudogene. Sequencing input: PBMCs. Here the CDR3 DNA reads TGTGCCAGCAGCAAAGAGTTCCAGGGTGATATGGCCACTGAAGCTTTCTTT. It specifies CASSKEFQGDMATEAFF.